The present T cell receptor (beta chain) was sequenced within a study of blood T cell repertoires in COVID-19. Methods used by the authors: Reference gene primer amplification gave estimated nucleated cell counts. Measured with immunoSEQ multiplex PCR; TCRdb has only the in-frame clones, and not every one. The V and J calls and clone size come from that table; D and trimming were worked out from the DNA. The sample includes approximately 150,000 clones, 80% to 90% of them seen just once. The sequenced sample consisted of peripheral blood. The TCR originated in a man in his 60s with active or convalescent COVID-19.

CDR3 sequence reads: CASSVISYGYTF. The DNA for the CDR3 is TGTGCCAGCAGTGTAATCTCGTATGGCTACACCTTC. The chain employs TRBV2 and TRBJ1-2; D unclear. Germline CDR1 SNHLY, CDR2 FYNNEI. Trimming shortened V by 4 bases and J by 5 bases, and 8 bases separated the two germline ends. The CDR3 has 12 amino acids.